Listed below are T cell receptor beta chains from one sample, sequenced in a study of cytotoxic CD8 clonotypes in ibrutinib-treated CLL. Profiled with immunoSEQ multiplex PCR; TCRdb holds only in-frame clones, not every one. This sample has 90,000 to 95,000 clones, with roughly four fifths found just once. The source was PBMCs, collected after 24 months of ibrutinib treatment. The receptors here all came from a human donor with chronic lymphocytic leukemia. The CDR3 runs from the conserved cysteine through the conserved F or W. The D gene is left open where the match is weak. Not every row has a clone size; where given, it reads once, few, many or a size class.

v_call	d_call	clone_size	j_call	cdr3_nt	cdr3_aa
TRBV7-2	TRBD1	.	TRBJ2-3	TGTGCCAGCAGCTTAGGGACAGGGGGCATTAGCACAGATACGCAGTATTTT	CASSLGTGGISTDTQYF
TRBV19	.	few	TRBJ1-2	TGTGCCAGTAGTCCCCGTGGGTATGGCTACACCTTC	CASSPRGYGYTF
TRBV18	.	.	TRBJ2-3	TGTGCCAGCTCACCAAGGGACTCGGGACAGACAGGTACAGATACGCAGTATTTT	CASSPRDSGQTGTDTQYF
TRBV29-1	.	.	TRBJ1-5	TGCAGCGTTGGGGGGGGGCAAAATAGCAATCAGCCCCAGCATTTT	CSVGGGQNSNQPQHF
TRBV30	.	.	TRBJ1-1	TGTGCCAGGAATAGCCAGGGTACGGGGCGGACTGAAGCTTTCTTT	CARNSQGTGRTEAFF
TRBV27	.	.	TRBJ1-1	TGTGCCAGCACCGAGACAGTAATGAACACTGAAGCTTTCTTT	CASTETVMNTEAFF
TRBV5-1	TRBD2	.	TRBJ2-2	TGCGCCAGCAGCCCGGGACTAGATTCGAACACCGGGGAGCTGTTTTTT	CASSPGLDSNTGELFF
TRBV25-1	.	many	TRBJ1-1	TGTGCCAGCAGGGGGGGCGACACTGAAGCTTTCTTT	CASRGGDTEAFF
TRBV27	TRBD2	.	TRBJ2-5	TGTGCCAGCAGCTCCAGGACTAGCGAAGAGACCCAGTACTTC	CASSSRTSEETQYF
TRBV6-5	.	few	TRBJ1-2	TGTGCCAGCAGCCGCGACAGCAACTATGGCTACACCTTC	CASSRDSNYGYTF
TRBV28	.	.	TRBJ2-3	TGTGCCAGCAGTTACTCAAGCACAGATACGCAGTATTTT	CASSYSSTDTQYF
TRBV4-3	TRBD1	.	TRBJ1-3	TGCGCCAGCAGCCCCCGGACAGGGCTAACGAACACCATATATTTT	CASSPRTGLTNTIYF
TRBV7-9	.	few	TRBJ2-1	TGTGCCAGCGGGGACCTTTTAGCGTTCTTC	CASGDLLAFF
TRBV9	.	once	TRBJ2-1	TGTGCCAGCAGCGTAGGGGACCTAGGCAACAATGAGCAGTTCTTC	CASSVGDLGNNEQFF
TRBV7-3	TRBD1	.	TRBJ2-7	TGTGCCAGCAGCTTAACTGGACAGGGGGCTTACGAGCAGTACTTC	CASSLTGQGAYEQYF
TRBV11-3	.	.	TRBJ2-1	TGTGCCAGCACTCGCGGACCGTCCGGGGAGCAGTTCTTC	CASTRGPSGEQFF
TRBV30	.	.	TRBJ1-6	TGTGCCTGGAGTGTCGGGTTTTACGATAATTCACCCCTCCACTTT	CAWSVGFYDNSPLHF
TRBV5-1	TRBD1	.	TRBJ1-4	TGCGCCAGCAGTCGTCAGGGGGACGAAAAACTGTTTTTT	CASSRQGDEKLFF
TRBV7-8	.	.	TRBJ2-3	TGTGCCAGCAGCTTTTTCCATTTAAGAGGAACAGATACGCAGTATTTT	CASSFFHLRGTDTQYF
TRBV18	.	.	TRBJ1-5	TGTGCCAGCTCACCATCCGGGGATTATCAGCCCCAGCATTTT	CASSPSGDYQPQHF
TRBV27	TRBD2	.	TRBJ2-1	TGTGCCAGCAGTTTATTTCTAGCGGGGGCCTACAATGAGCAGTTCTTC	CASSLFLAGAYNEQFF
TRBV6-6	TRBD1	.	TRBJ1-4	TGTGCCAGTCTAGCTCGGACAGGGGGCTTTGAAAAACTGTTTTTT	CASLARTGGFEKLFF
TRBV5-1	TRBD1	once	TRBJ1-4	TGCGCCAGCAGCTTAGGGACAGGTCCCGAAAAACTGTTTTTT	CASSLGTGPEKLFF
TRBV5-8	TRBD1	.	TRBJ2-5	TGTGCCAGCAGCAAAGGACAGGGGGCGATCCAAGAGACCCAGTACTTC	CASSKGQGAIQETQYF
TRBV9	.	once	TRBJ1-1	TGTGCCAGCAGCGCGTCCACGGGGAGGGACACTGAAGCTTTCTTT	CASSASTGRDTEAFF
TRBV28	.	.	TRBJ2-2	TGTGCCAGCAGTCCCCACCTGATCCTCACCGGGGAGCTGTTTTTT	CASSPHLILTGELFF
TRBV27	.	.	TRBJ1-1	TGTGCCAGCATCTCCCGGGGAGGGTTTAGTGGGAACACTGAAGCTTTCTTT	CASISRGGFSGNTEAFF
TRBV5-1	.	few	TRBJ2-1	TGCGCCAGCAGCTTGGTGGGCGGGACCCTGGGGAATGAGCAGTTCTTC	CASSLVGGTLGNEQFF
TRBV6-1	TRBD1	.	TRBJ1-2	TGTGCCAGCAGTCCCGGGACAGATTATGGCTACACCTTC	CASSPGTDYGYTF
TRBV9	TRBD1	.	TRBJ1-1	TGTGCCAGCAGCGCACAGGGGGCGGGCACTGAAGCTTTCTTT	CASSAQGAGTEAFF
TRBV5-4	TRBD1	.	TRBJ1-4	TGTGCCAGCAGCACCAATCAGGGGGGTGAAAAACTGTTTTTT	CASSTNQGGEKLFF
TRBV7-9	.	.	TRBJ2-7	TGTGCCAGCAGCCGTGTCACGGACGAGCAGTACTTC	CASSRVTDEQYF
TRBV7-6	.	.	TRBJ2-1	TGTGCCAGCAGCTTAGTGGGGGGCCGAGGGTCCTACAATGAGCAGTTCTTC	CASSLVGGRGSYNEQFF
TRBV19	TRBD1	.	TRBJ1-1	TGTGCCAGTAGTACCCACCAGACAGGGAGGAACACTGAAGCTTTCTTT	CASSTHQTGRNTEAFF
TRBV7-2	.	.	TRBJ1-2	TGTGCCAGCAGCTTAGTGTCAGGAACTAACTATGGCTACACCTTC	CASSLVSGTNYGYTF
TRBV4-2	.	.	TRBJ2-1	TGTGCCAGCAGCCAAGATAGTTCGAGGAGTAGAGAGCAGTTCTTC	CASSQDSSRSREQFF
TRBV7-9	TRBD2	.	TRBJ2-7	TGTGCCAGCAGCTCGCCGACCGGGACTAGCGGGGGCTACGAGCAGTACTTC	CASSSPTGTSGGYEQYF
TRBV6-1	TRBD1	.	TRBJ2-5	TGTGCCAGCACTAGAGACAGGGGAGAGACCCAGTACTTC	CASTRDRGETQYF
TRBV5-6	.	.	TRBJ1-1	TGTGCCAGCAGCTTGGTTGGCAGCACGAACACTGAAGCTTTCTTT	CASSLVGSTNTEAFF
TRBV11-3	.	.	TRBJ2-7	TGTGCCAGCAGCTTTGATGGGCCGACCTACGAGCAGTACTTC	CASSFDGPTYEQYF
TRBV11-3	TRBD2	.	TRBJ2-3	TGTGCCAGCAGCTTAGGGGCTAGCGGGGGGACAGATACGCAGTATTTT	CASSLGASGGTDTQYF
TRBV4-1	.	.	TRBJ2-7	TGCGCCAGCAGCCCCGAGGTAGGGGGCTACGAGCAGTACTTC	CASSPEVGGYEQYF